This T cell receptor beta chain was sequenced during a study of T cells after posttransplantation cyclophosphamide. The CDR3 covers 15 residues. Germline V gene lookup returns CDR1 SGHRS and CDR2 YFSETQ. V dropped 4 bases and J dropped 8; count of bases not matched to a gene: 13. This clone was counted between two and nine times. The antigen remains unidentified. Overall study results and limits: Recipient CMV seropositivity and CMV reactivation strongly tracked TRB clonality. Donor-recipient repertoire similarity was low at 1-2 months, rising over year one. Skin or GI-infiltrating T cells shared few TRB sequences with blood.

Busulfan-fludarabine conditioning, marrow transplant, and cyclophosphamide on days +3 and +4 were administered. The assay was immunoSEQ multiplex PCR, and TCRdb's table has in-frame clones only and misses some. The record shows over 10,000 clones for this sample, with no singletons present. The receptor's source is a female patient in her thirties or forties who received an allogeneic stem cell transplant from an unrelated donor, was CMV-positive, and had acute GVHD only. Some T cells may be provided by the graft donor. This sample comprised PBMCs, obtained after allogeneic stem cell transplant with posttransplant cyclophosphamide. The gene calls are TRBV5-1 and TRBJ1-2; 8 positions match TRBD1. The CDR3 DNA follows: TGCGCCAGCAGCGACCCCCGGACAGGGAAAAAGGGCTACACCTTC. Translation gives CASSDPRTGKKGYTF.